This TCR beta chain was observed in a study of OX40 agonist ivuxolimab in advanced cancers. Study-level findings and limits: Clonal expansion from baseline to week 6 occurred in both CD4+ and CD8+ T cells. Partial responders dosed at 0.1-3.0 mg/kg displayed clonal expansion ranking among the lowest.

Baseline was the first blood sampling point, followed by cycle 4 day 1 and cycle 7 day 1. Assay used: immunoSEQ multiplex PCR; TCRdb lists only in-frame clones, some missing. The repertoire holds some 32,000 clones, with roughly 83% as singletons. Concerning this clone itself: Its antigen is not known.

The CDR3 covers 14 residues. Germline CDR1 reads LNHNV; CDR2 reads YYDKDF (reference sequence). V was cut by 0 bases and J by 8 bases, with 13 bases left in between. The chain employs TRBV15 and TRBJ1-1; D is perhaps TRBD1 (5 bases). The receptor comes from an adult with an advanced solid tumor such as melanoma, head and neck, liver or kidney cancer. The input for sequencing was CD4+ or CD8+ T cells sorted from blood, taken in a trial of the OX40 agonist ivuxolimab. CDR3 sequence (DNA): TGTGCCACCAGCAGAGATAGGGCCGACAGAGAAGCTTTCTTT. It is translated as CATSRDRADREAFF.